One sample yielded the 19 T cell receptor beta chains listed below, sequenced in a study of metastatic and nonmetastatic thyroid tumors. No patient received treatment before thyroid surgery. From the PCR reads, TCRdb re-called clones with MiXCR. The repertoire consists of 15,000 to 20,000 clones, with 25% occurring once and the leading ten covering over 9.5%. Sample: adjacent normal tissue. These receptors originate from a female donor with papillary thyroid cancer or a benign thyroid nodule (not recorded which). Some clones in this sample may be carry-over from other donors' samples.

This chain joins TRBV27 and TRBJ1-1; 8 positions agree with TRBD1. V was pared by 7 bases and J by 2 bases, with 6 bases of the junction left unmatched. The CDR3 spans 14 residues. Germline values: CDR1 MNHEY, CDR2 SMNVEV (reference sequence). The CDR3 DNA reads TGTGCCAGCAAGCAGGGGGCCGGAAACACTGAAGCTTTCTTT. Residues: CASKQGAGNTEAFF.

This sequence joins TRBV11-1 and TRBJ2-5, with TRBD1 identical over 7 bases. J lost 2 bases, V lost 5 bases, and 5 bases had no gene match. The V gene's germline CDR1 is SGHAT and CDR2 FQDESV (reference sequence). This CDR3 comprises 14 residues. This CDR3 reads CASSVRGRQETQYF. CDR3 DNA sequence: TGTGCCAGCAGCGTGAGGGGGCGGCAAGAGACCCAGTACTTC.

To note about this clone: This specimen includes other DNA sequences encoding the same CDR3. This chain links TRBV11-1 with TRBJ2-3, with 8 bases lining up with TRBD2. The CDR3 is made up of 17 amino acids. Per germline, CDR1 SGHAT and CDR2 FQDESV (reference sequence). J lost 5 bases, V lost 5 bases, and 15 bases had no gene match. The CDR3 sequence: CASSPRLSGSLGDTQYF. The CDR3 nucleotides read TGTGCCAGCAGCCCACGGCTGAGCGGGAGTTTGGGAGATACGCAGTATTTT.

This clone came up a few times. The CDR3 DNA sequence: TGTGCCAGCAGTGATAACCCGGGAGCGGGAGATATCCACGAGCAGTACTTC. Residues: CASSDNPGAGDIHEQYF. The chain is built from TRBV25-1 and TRBJ2-7, with 8 bases that match TRBD2. Germline assignment: CDR1 MGHDK and CDR2 SYGVNS. Losses at the gene ends were 3 bases for V and 5 bases for J; bases not matched to a gene: 15. CDR3 length: 17 amino acids.

Only a few counts were recorded for this clone. DNA for the CDR3: TGTGCCAGCAGTCCCCGGGTCTCTTCACTCTACAATGAGCAGTTCTTC. It codes for CASSPRVSSLYNEQFF. The genes are TRBV2 and TRBJ2-1; no clear D gene. Deletions cut 5 bases from V and 3 bases from J, with 17 bases between. This CDR3 region has 16 residues. Per the germline V gene, CDR1 is SNHLY and CDR2 is FYNNEI.

Relative to its sample, this clone is medium-sized (0.01 to 0.1%). The chain combines TRBV20-1 with TRBJ2-7; TRBD2 agrees at 8 bases. The CDR3 totals 15 residues. Germline V gene lookup returns CDR1 DFQATT and CDR2 SNEGSKA (reference sequence). The V and J ends lost 3 bases and 2 bases, in that order; junction bases with no gene match: 9. The CDR3 protein is CSARGASGQTYEQYF. In DNA form, the CDR3 reads TGCAGTGCTAGGGGGGCTAGCGGGCAAACCTACGAGCAGTACTTC.

The chain links TRBV6-2 or TRBV6-3 to TRBJ2-1; D gene uncertain. Germline V CDR1 and CDR2: MNHEY, SVGEGT. Trimming shortened V by 3 bases and J by 5 bases, and 5 bases separated the two germline ends. This CDR3 contains 12 residues. The CDR3 sequence: CASSYWNNEQFF. The CDR3 DNA follows: TGTGCCAGCAGTTATTGGAACAATGAGCAGTTCTTC.

This clone was observed a single time. This rearrangement joins TRBV3-1 to TRBJ2-3, with D perhaps matching TRBD1 (5 bases). Germline V lookup: CDR1 LGHDT, CDR2 YNNKEL (reference sequence). The V and J ends lost 5 bases and 6 bases respectively, with 15 bases between them. This CDR3 has 14 residues. The CDR3 nucleotides are TGTGCCAGCAGCTTAGAAGGAAGGGGCGATACGCAGTATTTT. This translates into CASSLEGRGDTQYF.

In this sample, this clone is medium-sized. The rearrangement uses TRBV11-2 and TRBJ2-4; either TRBD1 or TRBD2 may supply D (5 bases each). Trimming removed 1 base from V and 2 bases from J, with 12 bases in between. This CDR3 spans 16 amino acids. Germline V gives CDR1 SGHAT, CDR2 FQNNGV. DNA for the CDR3: TGTGCCAGCAGCTTAGGAGGGACCGGCTCCAAAAACATTCAGTACTTC. It specifies CASSLGGTGSKNIQYF. The full variable domain, in which reference TRBV11-2 and TRBJ2-4 provide the parts outside the CDR3, is EAGVAQSPRYKIIEKRQSVAFWCNPISGHATLYWYQQILGQGPKLLIQFQNNGVVDDSQLPKDRFSAERLKGVDSTLKIQPAKLEDSAVYLCASSLGGTGSKNIQYFGAGTRLSVL.

V usage is TRBV28 and J usage is TRBJ1-2, with 10 bases aligning to TRBD1. Germline CDR1 is MDHEN and CDR2 is SYDVKM. This CDR3 has 16 amino acids. Trimming removed 5 bases from V and 4 bases from J; junction bases left unmatched: 10. CDR3 sequence reads: CASSPGQGGFRYGYTF. CDR3 bases: TGTGCCAGCAGTCCCGGACAGGGGGGATTTCGCTATGGCTACACCTTC.

The table lists this clone with a few counts. The CDR3 protein is CASSYGTSGVLSTDTQYF. CDR3 bases: TGTGCCAGCAGTTATGGGACTAGCGGGGTTTTGAGCACAGATACGCAGTATTTT. The chain links TRBV28 to TRBJ2-3; 13 bases align to TRBD2. The CDR3 has 18 amino acids. Germline assignment: CDR1 MDHEN and CDR2 SYDVKM. Losses at the gene ends were 4 bases for V and 0 bases for J; bases not matched to a gene: 7.

The gene calls are TRBV6-1 and TRBJ1-2, with 8 bases that match TRBD1. The germline V gene encodes CDR1 MNHNS and CDR2 SASEGT. Trimming at V came to 5 bases and at J to 4 bases, leaving 6 bases not matched to a gene. The CDR3 totals 14 residues. The CDR3 sequence: CASSPQGAGYGYTF. Here the CDR3 DNA reads TGTGCCAGCAGTCCTCAGGGGGCGGGCTATGGCTACACCTTC.

This clone appeared a few times. The rearrangement links TRBV28 to TRBJ1-5; D not resolved. The V and J ends lost 7 bases and 0 bases respectively, with 10 bases between them. Germline CDR1 reads MDHEN; CDR2 reads SYDVKM. The CDR3 spans 14 residues. The CDR3 spells CASTPDYSNQPQHF. As DNA, the CDR3 is TGTGCCAGCACCCCGGACTATAGCAATCAGCCCCAGCATTTT.

This clone was counted only a few times. As DNA, the CDR3 is TGTGCCAGTAGTGTTACAGGGGTCGGGGCCAACGTCCTGACTTTC. Residues: CASSVTGVGANVLTF. The genes are TRBV19 and TRBJ2-6, with TRBD1 identical over 7 bases. V gave up 5 bases and J gave up 4 bases; unmatched junction bases: 5. The germline V gene has CDR1 LNHDA and CDR2 SQIVND (reference sequence). The CDR3 loop spans 15 amino acids.

This clone was found a few times. The chain combines TRBV29-1 with TRBJ2-7, with 7 positions matching TRBD2. The trim removed 7 bases at V and 2 bases at J, leaving 11 bases unmatched. The CDR3 totals 14 residues. CDR1 and CDR2 from the germline V gene are SQVTM and ANQGSEA. CDR3 bases: TGCAGCGCTTTACCCCACGGGAGGCCCTACGAGCAGTACTTC. Translated: CSALPHGRPYEQYF.

This clone has ten or more counts. This sequence joins TRBV2 and TRBJ2-7, with 9 nucleotides matching TRBD1. The germline gives CDR1 SNHLY, CDR2 FYNNEI. This CDR3 has 11 residues. CDR3 nucleotide sequence: TGTGCGGGGGGACAGGGCTACGAGCAGTACTTC. The encoded protein is CAGGQGYEQYF. Based on the CDR3 plus reference TRBV2 and TRBJ2-7, the full variable domain is EPEVTQTPSHQVTQMGQEVILRCVPISNHLYFYWYRQILGQKVEFLVSFYNNEISEKSEIFDDQFSVERPDGSNFTLKIRSTKLEDSAMYFCAGGQGYEQYFGPGTRLTVT.

V gene TRBV7-2 combines with J gene TRBJ1-2; TRBD1 matches 8 bases. Trimming removed 2 bases from V and 8 bases from J; junction bases left unmatched: 10. CDR3 length: 15 residues. Germline lookup yields CDR1 SGHTA and CDR2 FQGNSA. CDR3 nucleotides: TGTGCCAGCAGCTTATCGGGCAGGGGGCTTGGAGGCTACACCTTC. This sequence encodes CASSLSGRGLGGYTF.

In this sample, this clone turned up a few times. The genes are TRBV19 and TRBJ2-7, with D hard to call. This CDR3 is built from 13 residues. CDR1 and CDR2 (germline): LNHDA, SQIVND (reference sequence). V lost 0 bases and J 4 bases, leaving 7 bases between the germline ends. The CDR3 sequence is CASSIDGGYEQYF. The CDR3 DNA sequence: TGTGCCAGTAGTATAGATGGTGGATACGAGCAGTACTTC.

The chain uses TRBV20-1 and TRBJ2-3, with a weak D call TRBD2 (6 bases). In germline, CDR1 is DFQATT, CDR2 SNEGSKA (reference sequence). Trimming took 5 bases from V and 2 from J, leaving 14 bases between them. This CDR3 is 14 amino acids long. The CDR3 protein is CSAYSGVFTDTQYF. The CDR3 DNA reads as TGCAGTGCTTATAGCGGTGTCTTCACAGATACGCAGTATTTT.